This TCR beta chain was recovered during a study of blood T cell repertoires in COVID-19. Study-level background: Acute-phase and convalescent COVID-19 samples originated in the United States, Italy and Spain. The cDNA or gDNA used as material had been derived from T cells, B-cell-depleted T cells, or PBMCs.

Per the study methods: Estimated nucleated cell counts came from reference gene primer amplification. The repertoire was sequenced with immunoSEQ multiplex PCR; TCRdb's copy has only in-frame clones and lacks some. The V and J calls and clone size are taken from that table; D and trimming were inferred from the DNA. Of some 13,000 clones detected, 75% to 90% appear once; the ten largest clones hold 45% to 60%. The V gene lost 4 bases and the J gene lost 2 bases, with 19 bases spanning the gap. The CDR3 sequence is 17 residues long. Germline lookup yields CDR1 LGHDT and CDR2 YNNKEL (reference sequence). This clone was seen a single time.

The gene calls are TRBV3-1 (or the pseudogene TRBV3-2) and TRBJ2-3; the D gene is possibly TRBD1 (5 bases). The clonotype comes from a man older than 75 with acute or convalescent COVID-19. What was sequenced was peripheral blood. CDR3 protein: CASSLPGQGGYTDTQYF. The CDR3 DNA reads as TGTGCCAGCAGCCTCCCCGGCCAGGGCGGCTACACAGATACGCAGTATTTT.